This entry describes one TCR beta chain. What it binds is unknown. The study sampled nominally healthy donors, though unrecorded immune exposures were likely. This record comes from a study of cytomegalovirus exposure and HLA in healthy donors. Study results and limitations: Analyses of presence/absence relied on an assumption of roughly uniform sequencing depth across donors. Some V segments (TRBV6-2 and TRBV6-3 among them) were excluded as indistinguishable.

Use of 60 Vbeta and 13 Jbeta primers characterized the PCR. Measured with immunoSEQ multiplex PCR; TCRdb has only the in-frame clones, and not every one. This table has about 110,000 clones, 70% appearing once. CDR3 length: 16 residues. Looked up from germline, CDR1 is MGHRA and CDR2 is YSYEKL. The V and J ends lost 3 bases and 4 bases respectively, with 15 bases between them. The chain uses TRBV4-1 and TRBJ2-2; no reliable D call. Sequencing was done on a sample of PBMCs. This TCR derives from a man aged 40-49 years in good health and CMV-seropositive. The CDR3 DNA sequence: TGCGCCAGCAGCCATCCTCCTCAGATACGCACCGGGGAGCTGTTTTTT. Protein: CASSHPPQIRTGELFF.